The source of this T cell receptor beta chain is a study of T cell responses to AZD1222 COVID-19 vaccine. V trimming: 6 bases; J trimming: 4 bases; junction bases outside the gene matches: 8. Germline lookup yields CDR1 SEHNR and CDR2 FQNEAQ (reference sequence). This CDR3 has 14 amino acids. This clone has more than one count but fewer than ten. Its specificity is not known. Study outcomes and limitations: Regions 160-218 and 743-854 held dominance among vaccine-associated CD4 TCRs, which spanned spike.

Data came from immunoSEQ multiplex PCR; TCRdb stores just in-frame clones and leaves some out. Found here are around 120,000 clones, roughly 90% of them singletons; the top ten hold about 1.1%. The sequence was obtained from an adult who received the AZD1222 COVID-19 vaccine. The specimen was peripheral blood, collected 28 days after the second AZD1222 dose. This chain connects TRBV7-9 to TRBJ1-1; 7 bases are shared with TRBD1. The CDR3 here is CASSRERGPTEAFF. In DNA, the CDR3 is TGTGCCAGCAGTCGGGAAAGGGGGCCCACTGAAGCTTTCTTT.